The clone carrying this TCR beta chain was recorded once. Its specificity is unknown. The sample is drawn from a study of T cells in localized non-small cell lung cancer. The study, taken as a whole, reports: Turning up in adjacent lung were a median around 60 of the top 100 tumor clones.

With V trimmed by 5 bases and J by 1 base, 4 bases remained unmatched. There are 15 residues in the CDR3. Germline CDR1 reads MNHNY; CDR2 reads SVGAGI (reference sequence). Only in-frame clones appear in the TCRdb table, and some are missing; sequencing was by immunoSEQ multiplex PCR. The repertoire includes tens of thousands of clones, around 84% of them detected once, and approximately 3.4% sits in the top ten. Sequencing used peripheral blood, obtained before any cancer treatment. The V gene is TRBV6-6, the J gene TRBJ1-5; 8 bases line up with TRBD1. The clonotype originates from a man aged 18-55 years with stage I lung adenocarcinoma. CDR3 protein: CASSRDRGSNQPQHF. Here the CDR3 DNA reads TGTGCCAGCAGTCGCGACAGGGGAAGCAATCAGCCCCAGCATTTT.